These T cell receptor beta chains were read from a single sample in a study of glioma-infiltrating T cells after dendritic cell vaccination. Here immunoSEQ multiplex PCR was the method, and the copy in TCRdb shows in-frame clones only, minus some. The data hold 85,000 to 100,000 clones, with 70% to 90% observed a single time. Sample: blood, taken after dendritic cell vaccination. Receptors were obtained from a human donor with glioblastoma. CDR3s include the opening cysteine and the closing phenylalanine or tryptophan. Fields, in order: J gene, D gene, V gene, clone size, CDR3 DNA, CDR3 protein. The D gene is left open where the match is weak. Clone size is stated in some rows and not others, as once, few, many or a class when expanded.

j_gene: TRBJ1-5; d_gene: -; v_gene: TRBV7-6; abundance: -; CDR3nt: TGTGCCAGCAGCTTTGCGGGCCAGCCCCAGCATTTT; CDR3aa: CASSFAGQPQHF
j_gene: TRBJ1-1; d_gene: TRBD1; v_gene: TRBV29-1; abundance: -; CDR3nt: TGCAGCGTTGATGACAGGGCTGAAGCTTTCTTT; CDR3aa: CSVDDRAEAFF
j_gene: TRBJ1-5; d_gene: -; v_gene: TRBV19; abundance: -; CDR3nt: TGTGCCAGTAGTAAGGGGGAGATCAATCAGCCCCAGCATTTT; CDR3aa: CASSKGEINQPQHF
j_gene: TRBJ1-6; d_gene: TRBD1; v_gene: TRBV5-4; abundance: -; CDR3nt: TGTGCCAGCAGCAGGACAGGGGGCAATTCACCCCTCCACTTT; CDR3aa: CASSRTGGNSPLHF
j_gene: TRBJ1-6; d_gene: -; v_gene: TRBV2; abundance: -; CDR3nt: TGTGCCAGCAGTGGCCAGGCCGGTGGTAATTCACCCCTCCACTTT; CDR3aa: CASSGQAGGNSPLHF
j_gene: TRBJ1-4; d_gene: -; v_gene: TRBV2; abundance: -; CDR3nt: TGTGCCAGCAGTGCAGGGACACACGAAAAACTGTTTTTT; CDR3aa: CASSAGTHEKLFF
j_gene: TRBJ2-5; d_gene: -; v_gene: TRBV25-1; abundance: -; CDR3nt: TGTGCCAGCAGTGAGCAACAGGGCCCCCAAGAGACCCAGTACTTC; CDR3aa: CASSEQQGPQETQYF
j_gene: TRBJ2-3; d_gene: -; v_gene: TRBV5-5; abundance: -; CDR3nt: TGTGCCAGCAGCTTACGGGTAGGCACAGATACGCAGTATTTT; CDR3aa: CASSLRVGTDTQYF
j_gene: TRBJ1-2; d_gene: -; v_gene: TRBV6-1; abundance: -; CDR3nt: TGTGCCAGCAGTGAACAGGGGCCGTCTTATGGCTACACCTTC; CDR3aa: CASSEQGPSYGYTF
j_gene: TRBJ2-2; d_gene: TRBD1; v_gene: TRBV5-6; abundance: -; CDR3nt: TGTGCCAGCAGCTTGGCTTGGGACAGCGCCGGCACCGGGGAGCTGTTTTTT; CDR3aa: CASSLAWDSAGTGELFF
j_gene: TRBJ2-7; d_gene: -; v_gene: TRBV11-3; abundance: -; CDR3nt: TGTGCCAGCAGCTCCCGCCCCGGTGTCGAGCAGTACTTC; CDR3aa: CASSSRPGVEQYF
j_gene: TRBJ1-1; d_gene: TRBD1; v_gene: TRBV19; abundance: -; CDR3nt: TGTGCCAGTAGTCTACAGGGGGCCAAGGCTGAAGCTTTCTTT; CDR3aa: CASSLQGAKAEAFF
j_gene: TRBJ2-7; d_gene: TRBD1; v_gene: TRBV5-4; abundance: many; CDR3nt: TGTGCCAGCAGACCGGGACAGGGAACCTACGAGCAGTACTTC; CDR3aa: CASRPGQGTYEQYF
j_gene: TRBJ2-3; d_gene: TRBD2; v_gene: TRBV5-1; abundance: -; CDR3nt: TGCGCCAGCAGCAACGGACTAGCGGGGGCTGCTAGCACAGATACGCAGTATTTT; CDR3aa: CASSNGLAGAASTDTQYF